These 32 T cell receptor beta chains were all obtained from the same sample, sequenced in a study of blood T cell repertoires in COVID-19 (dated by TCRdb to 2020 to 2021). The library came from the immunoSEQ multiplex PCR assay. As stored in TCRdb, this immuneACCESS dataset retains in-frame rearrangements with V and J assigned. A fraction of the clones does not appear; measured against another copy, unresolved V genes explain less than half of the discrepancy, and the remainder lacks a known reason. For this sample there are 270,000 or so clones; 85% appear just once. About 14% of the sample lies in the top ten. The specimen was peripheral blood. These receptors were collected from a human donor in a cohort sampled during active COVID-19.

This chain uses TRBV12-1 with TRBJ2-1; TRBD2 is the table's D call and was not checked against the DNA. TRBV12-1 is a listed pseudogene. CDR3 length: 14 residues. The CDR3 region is CASSRLAGPNEQFF. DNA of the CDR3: TGTGCCAGCTCTCGGCTAGCGGGCCCCAATGAGCAGTTCTTC.

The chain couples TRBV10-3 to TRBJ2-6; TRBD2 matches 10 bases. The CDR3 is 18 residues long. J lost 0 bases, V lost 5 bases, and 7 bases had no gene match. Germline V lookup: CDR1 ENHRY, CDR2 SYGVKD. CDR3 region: CAISQLAGSRSGANVLTF. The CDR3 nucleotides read TGTGCCATCAGTCAACTAGCGGGGTCTCGCTCTGGGGCCAACGTCCTGACTTTC.

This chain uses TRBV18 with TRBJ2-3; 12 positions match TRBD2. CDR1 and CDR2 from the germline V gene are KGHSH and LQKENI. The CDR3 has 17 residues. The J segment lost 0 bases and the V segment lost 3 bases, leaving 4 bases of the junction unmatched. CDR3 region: CASSPGLAGTSTDTQYF. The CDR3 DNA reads TGTGCCAGCTCACCCGGACTAGCGGGGACTAGCACAGATACGCAGTATTTT. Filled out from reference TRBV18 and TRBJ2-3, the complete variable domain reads NAGVMQNPRHLVRRRGQEARLRCSPMKGHSHVYWYRQLPEEGLKFMVYLQKENIIDESGMPKERFSAEFPKEGPSILRIQQVVRGDSAAYFCASSPGLAGTSTDTQYFGPGTRLTVL.

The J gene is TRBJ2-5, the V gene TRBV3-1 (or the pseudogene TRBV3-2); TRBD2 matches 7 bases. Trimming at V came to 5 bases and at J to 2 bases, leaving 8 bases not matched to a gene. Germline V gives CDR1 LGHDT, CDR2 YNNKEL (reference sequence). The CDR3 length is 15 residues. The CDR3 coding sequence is TGTGCCAGCAGCGGCCGCGGCGGGAGACAAGAGACCCAGTACTTC. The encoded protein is CASSGRGGRQETQYF.

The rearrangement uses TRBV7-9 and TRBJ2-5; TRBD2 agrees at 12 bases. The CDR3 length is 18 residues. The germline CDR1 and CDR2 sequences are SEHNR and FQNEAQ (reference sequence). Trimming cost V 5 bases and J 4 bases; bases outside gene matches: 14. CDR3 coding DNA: TGTGCCAGCAGCCCCTCGCGTTCTAGCGGGAGGGCCGGAGAGACCCAGTACTTC. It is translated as CASSPSRSSGRAGETQYF.

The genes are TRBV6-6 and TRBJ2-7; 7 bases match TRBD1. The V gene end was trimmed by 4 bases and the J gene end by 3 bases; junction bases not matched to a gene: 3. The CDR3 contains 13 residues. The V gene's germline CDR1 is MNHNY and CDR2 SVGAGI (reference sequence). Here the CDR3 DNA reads TGTGCCAGCAGTTCGACAGGGATCTACGAGCAGTACTTC. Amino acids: CASSSTGIYEQYF.

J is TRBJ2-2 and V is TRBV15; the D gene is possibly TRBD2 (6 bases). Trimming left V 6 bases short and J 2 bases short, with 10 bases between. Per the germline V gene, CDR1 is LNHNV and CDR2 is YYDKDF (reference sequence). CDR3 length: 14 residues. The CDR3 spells CATRGGENTGELFF. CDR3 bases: TGTGCCACCAGAGGCGGGGAAAACACCGGGGAGCTGTTTTTT.

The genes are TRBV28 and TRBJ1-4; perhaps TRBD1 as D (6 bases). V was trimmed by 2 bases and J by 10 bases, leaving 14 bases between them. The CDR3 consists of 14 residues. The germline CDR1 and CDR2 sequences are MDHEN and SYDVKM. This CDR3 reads CASSLDQGRRKLFF. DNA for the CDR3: TGTGCCAGCAGTTTAGATCAGGGGCGGCGAAAACTGTTTTTT.

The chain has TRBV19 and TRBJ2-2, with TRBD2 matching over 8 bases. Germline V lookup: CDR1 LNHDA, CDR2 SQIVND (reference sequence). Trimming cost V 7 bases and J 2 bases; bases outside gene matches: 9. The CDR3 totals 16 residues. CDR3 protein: CASTKTGGANTGELFF. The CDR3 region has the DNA TGTGCCAGTACTAAAACGGGAGGGGCAAACACCGGGGAGCTGTTTTTT.

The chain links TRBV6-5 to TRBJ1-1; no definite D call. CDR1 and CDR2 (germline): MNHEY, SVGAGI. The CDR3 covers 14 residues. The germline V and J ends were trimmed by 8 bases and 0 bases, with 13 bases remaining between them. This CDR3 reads CASAEGYMNTEAFF. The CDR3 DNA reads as TGTGCCAGCGCAGAGGGTTACATGAACACTGAAGCTTTCTTT.

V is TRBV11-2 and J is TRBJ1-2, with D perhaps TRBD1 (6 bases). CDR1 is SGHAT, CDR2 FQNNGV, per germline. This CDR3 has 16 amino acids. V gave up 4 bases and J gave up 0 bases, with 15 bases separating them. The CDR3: CASSSARGQPNYGYTF. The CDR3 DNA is TGTGCCAGCAGCTCCGCCAGGGGCCAGCCTAACTATGGCTACACCTTC.

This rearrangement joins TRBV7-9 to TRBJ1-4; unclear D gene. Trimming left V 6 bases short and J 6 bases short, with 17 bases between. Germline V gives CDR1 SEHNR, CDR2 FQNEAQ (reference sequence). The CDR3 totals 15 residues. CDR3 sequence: CASSSREGPYEKLFF. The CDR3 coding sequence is TGTGCCAGCAGTTCCCGGGAGGGCCCATATGAAAAACTGTTTTTT.

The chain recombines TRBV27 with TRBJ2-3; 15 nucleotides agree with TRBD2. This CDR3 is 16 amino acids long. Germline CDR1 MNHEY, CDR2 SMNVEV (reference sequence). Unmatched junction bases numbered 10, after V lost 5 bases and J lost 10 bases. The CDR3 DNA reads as TGTGCCAGCAGTCGGACTAGCGGGGGGGGAGGAGGATCGCAGTATTTT. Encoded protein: CASSRTSGGGGGSQYF.

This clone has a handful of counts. CDR3 in DNA: TGTGCCAGCAGCTTAGAAGGGACACGTTATGAAGCTTTCTTT. Amino acid sequence: CASSLEGTRYEAFF. The chain links TRBV11-2 to TRBJ1-1, with D maybe TRBD1 (6 bases). This CDR3 comprises 14 residues. V lost 0 bases and J 7 bases, leaving 12 bases between the germline ends. Germline V gene lookup returns CDR1 SGHAT and CDR2 FQNNGV.

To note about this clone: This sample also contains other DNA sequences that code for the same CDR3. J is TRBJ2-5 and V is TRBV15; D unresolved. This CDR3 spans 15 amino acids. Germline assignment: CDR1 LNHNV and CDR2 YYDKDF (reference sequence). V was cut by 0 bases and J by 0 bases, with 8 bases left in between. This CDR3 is CATSRDLEYQETQYF. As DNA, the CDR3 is TGTGCCACCAGCAGAGATTTAGAGTACCAAGAGACCCAGTACTTC.

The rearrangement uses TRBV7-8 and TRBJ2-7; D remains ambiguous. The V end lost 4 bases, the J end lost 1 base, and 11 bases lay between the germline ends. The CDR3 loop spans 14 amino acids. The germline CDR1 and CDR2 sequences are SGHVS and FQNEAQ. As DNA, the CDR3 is TGTGCCAGCAGCTGGCAGGCGTTTTCCTACGAGCAGTACTTC. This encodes CASSWQAFSYEQYF. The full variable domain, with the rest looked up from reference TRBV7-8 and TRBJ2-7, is GAGVSQSPRYKVAKRGQDVALRCDPISGHVSLFWYQQALGQGPEFLTYFQNEAQLDKSGLPSDRFFAERPEGSVSTLKIQRTQQEDSAVYLCASSWQAFSYEQYFGPGTRLTVT.

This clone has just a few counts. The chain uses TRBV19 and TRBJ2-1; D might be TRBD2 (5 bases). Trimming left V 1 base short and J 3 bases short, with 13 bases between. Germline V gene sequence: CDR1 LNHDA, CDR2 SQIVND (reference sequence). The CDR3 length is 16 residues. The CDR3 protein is CASSIGGAAFYNEQFF. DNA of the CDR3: TGTGCCAGTAGTATAGGCGGAGCGGCATTCTACAATGAGCAGTTCTTC. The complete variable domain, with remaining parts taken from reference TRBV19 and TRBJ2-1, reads DGGITQSPKYLFRKEGQNVTLSCEQNLNHDAMYWYRQDPGQGLRLIYYSQIVNDFQKGDIAEGYSVSREKKESFPLTVTSAQKNPTAFYLCASSIGGAAFYNEQFFGPGTRLTVL.

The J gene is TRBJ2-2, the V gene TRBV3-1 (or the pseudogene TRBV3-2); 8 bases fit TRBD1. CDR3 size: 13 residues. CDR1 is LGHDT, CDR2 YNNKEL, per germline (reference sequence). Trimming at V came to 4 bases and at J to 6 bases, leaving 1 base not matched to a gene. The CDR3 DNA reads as TGTGCCAGCAGCCGGACAGGGTCCGGGGAGCTGTTTTTT. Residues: CASSRTGSGELFF.

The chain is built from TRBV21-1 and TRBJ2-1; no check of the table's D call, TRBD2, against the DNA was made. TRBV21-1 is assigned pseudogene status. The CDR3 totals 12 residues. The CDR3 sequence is CASSHTRSEQFF. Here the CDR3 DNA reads TGTGCCAGCAGCCATACTAGGTCTGAGCAGTTCTTC.

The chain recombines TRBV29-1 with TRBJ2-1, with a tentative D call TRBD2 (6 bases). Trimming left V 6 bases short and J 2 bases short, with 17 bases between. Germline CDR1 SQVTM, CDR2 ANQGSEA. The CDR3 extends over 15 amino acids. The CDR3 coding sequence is TGCAGCGTCGACCCCCCGGGACTGACCTACAATGAGCAGTTCTTC. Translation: CSVDPPGLTYNEQFF.

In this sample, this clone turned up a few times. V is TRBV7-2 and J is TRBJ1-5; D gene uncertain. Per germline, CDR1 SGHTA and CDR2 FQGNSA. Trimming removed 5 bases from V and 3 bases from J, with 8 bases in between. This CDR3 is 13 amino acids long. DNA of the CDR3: TGTGCCAGCAGCCGACAAATCAATCAGCCCCAGCATTTT. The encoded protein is CASSRQINQPQHF.

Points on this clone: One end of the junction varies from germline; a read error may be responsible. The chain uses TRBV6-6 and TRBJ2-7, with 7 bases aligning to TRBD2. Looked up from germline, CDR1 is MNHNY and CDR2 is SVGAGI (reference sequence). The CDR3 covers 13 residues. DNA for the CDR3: TGTGCCAGCAGGCAGATACTAGCGAACGGCCCTTGGTTC. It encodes CASRQILANGPWF.

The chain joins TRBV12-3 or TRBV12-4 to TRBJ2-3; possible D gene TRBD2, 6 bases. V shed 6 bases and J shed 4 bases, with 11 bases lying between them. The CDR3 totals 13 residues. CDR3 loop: CASSDSGADTQYF. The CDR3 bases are TGTGCCAGCAGCGACTCGGGGGCAGATACGCAGTATTTT.

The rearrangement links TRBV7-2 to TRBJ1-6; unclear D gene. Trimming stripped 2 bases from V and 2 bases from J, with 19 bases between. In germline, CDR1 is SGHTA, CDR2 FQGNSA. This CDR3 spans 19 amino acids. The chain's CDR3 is CASSLSHGGVITYNSPLHF. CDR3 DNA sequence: TGTGCCAGCAGCTTAAGTCACGGCGGGGTGATCACCTATAATTCACCCCTCCACTTT.

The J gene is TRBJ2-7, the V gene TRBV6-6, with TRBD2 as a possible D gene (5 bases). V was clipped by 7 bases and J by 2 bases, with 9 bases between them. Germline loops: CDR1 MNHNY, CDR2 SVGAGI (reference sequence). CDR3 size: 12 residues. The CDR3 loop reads CASTSGAYEQYF. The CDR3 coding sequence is TGTGCCAGCACCTCCGGGGCCTACGAGCAGTACTTC.

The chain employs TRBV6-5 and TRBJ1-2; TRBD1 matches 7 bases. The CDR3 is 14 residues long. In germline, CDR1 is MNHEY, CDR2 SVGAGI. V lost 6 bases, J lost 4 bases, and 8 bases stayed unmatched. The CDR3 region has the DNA TGTGCCAGCAGGCTCACAGGGGACCGCTATGGCTACACCTTC. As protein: CASRLTGDRYGYTF.

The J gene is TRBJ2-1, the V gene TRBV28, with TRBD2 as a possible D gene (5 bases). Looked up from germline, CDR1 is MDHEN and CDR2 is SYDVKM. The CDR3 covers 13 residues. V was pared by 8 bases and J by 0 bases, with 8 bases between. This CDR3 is CASGRTSYNEQFF. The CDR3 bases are TGTGCCAGCGGGAGAACCTCCTACAATGAGCAGTTCTTC.

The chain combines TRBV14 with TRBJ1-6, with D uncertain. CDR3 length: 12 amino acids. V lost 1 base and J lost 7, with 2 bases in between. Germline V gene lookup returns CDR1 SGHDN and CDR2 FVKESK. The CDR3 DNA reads TGTGCCAGCAGCCAAGCGAATTCACCCCTCCACTTT. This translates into CASSQANSPLHF.

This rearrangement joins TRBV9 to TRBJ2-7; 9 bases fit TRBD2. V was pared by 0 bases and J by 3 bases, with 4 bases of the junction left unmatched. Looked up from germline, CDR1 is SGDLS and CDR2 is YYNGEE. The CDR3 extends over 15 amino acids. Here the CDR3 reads CASSVAGTSIYEQYF. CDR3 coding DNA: TGTGCCAGCAGCGTAGCCGGGACTAGCATCTACGAGCAGTACTTC.

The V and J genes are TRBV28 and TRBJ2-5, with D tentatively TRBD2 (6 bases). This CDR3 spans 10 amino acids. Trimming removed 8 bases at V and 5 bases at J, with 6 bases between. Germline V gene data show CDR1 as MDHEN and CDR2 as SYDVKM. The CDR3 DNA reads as TGTGCCAGCCGGGGGGAGACCCAGTACTTC. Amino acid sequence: CASRGETQYF.

CDR3 residues: CASSLVLDRIETQYF. The CDR3 DNA reads as TGTGCCAGCAGCTTGGTACTCGACAGGATAGAGACCCAGTACTTC. The chain recombines TRBV5-5 with TRBJ2-5; possible D gene TRBD1, 6 bases. In germline, CDR1 is SGHKS, CDR2 YYEKEE (reference sequence). The CDR3 has 15 residues. V was trimmed by 0 bases and J by 4 bases, leaving 13 bases between them.

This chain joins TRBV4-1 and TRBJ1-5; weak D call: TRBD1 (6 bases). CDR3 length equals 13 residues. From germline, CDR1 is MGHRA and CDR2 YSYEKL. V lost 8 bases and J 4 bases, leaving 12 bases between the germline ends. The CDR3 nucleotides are TGCGCCAGCGGCTTGGACAGTAATCAGCCCCAGCATTTT. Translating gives CASGLDSNQPQHF.